The text below deals with one T cell receptor beta chain. The data stem from a study of radiotherapy plus CTLA-4 blockade in lung cancer. Produced via immunoSEQ multiplex PCR; TCRdb's table is partial and in-frame only. Among tens of thousands of clones listed, just under 80% were seen once. Germline CDR1 reads MNHEY; CDR2 reads SMNVEV (reference sequence). V lost 8 bases, J lost 2 bases, and 12 bases lay in between. This CDR3 region has 14 residues. This TCR was sampled from a human donor with non-small cell lung cancer that progressed on radiotherapy plus ipilimumab. This specimen was peripheral blood, taken from a patient treated with radiotherapy plus ipilimumab. V and J are TRBV27 and TRBJ1-4; D is uncertain. The CDR3, as DNA: TGTGCCAGCGGGCACCGCACCACTAATGAAAAACTGTTTTTT. This gives the protein CASGHRTTNEKLFF. Based on the CDR3 plus reference TRBV27 and TRBJ1-4, the full variable domain is EAQVTQNPRYLITVTGKKLTVTCSQNMNHEYMSWYRQDPGLGLRQIYYSMNVEVTDKGDVPEGYKVSRKEKRNFPLILESPSPNQTSLYFCASGHRTTNEKLFFGSGTQLSVL.